The 22 T cell receptor beta chains below all came from one sample that was sequenced in a study of T cells in Graves' hyperthyroidism and ophthalmopathy. RNA transcripts served as the template for amplifying TCR beta CDR3 regions. The HTBI primer set served for first-round RT-PCR of the TCR CDR3. One entry per CDR3 protein results from TCRdb running MiXCR on the multiplex PCR reads. This repertoire shows about 610,000 distinct CDR3 sequences, roughly 46% found once; its top ten account for roughly 7.7%. Sequenced input: peripheral blood or thyroid tissue (not recorded which). The receptor source for this set is a woman younger than 35 with Graves' hyperthyroidism.

This clonotype has ten or more counts. The V gene is TRBV5-6, the J gene TRBJ1-2, with 7 bases that match TRBD1. The V and J ends lost 2 bases and 4 bases, in that order; junction bases with no gene match: 5. Germline V gene data show CDR1 as SGHDT and CDR2 as YYEEEE. The CDR3 has 14 amino acids. CDR3 bases: TGTGCCAGCAGCTTACCGGGACAGATCTATGGCTACACCTTC. Translation: CASSLPGQIYGYTF.

V usage is TRBV5-1 and J usage is TRBJ2-5, with TRBD1 matching over 8 bases. The CDR3 is made up of 16 amino acids. Per germline, CDR1 SGHRS and CDR2 YFSETQ. V lost 2 bases and J lost 5; bases outside the gene matches: 11. The CDR3: CASSLDRGEVLETQYF. The CDR3 DNA sequence: TGCGCCAGCAGCTTAGACAGGGGTGAGGTGTTGGAGACCCAGTACTTC.

This chain connects TRBV3-1 to TRBJ2-7, with TRBD1 matching over 9 bases. This CDR3 spans 14 amino acids. Germline lookup yields CDR1 LGHDT and CDR2 YNNKEL (reference sequence). J was trimmed by 9 bases and V by 0 bases; bases with no gene match: 6. The CDR3 protein is CASSQDRGTGLQYF. The CDR3 DNA sequence: TGTGCCAGCAGCCAAGATCGCGGGACAGGGTTGCAGTACTTC.

Ten or more counts support this clonotype. The rearrangement links TRBV2 to TRBJ1-3; no clear D gene. Germline V gene sequence: CDR1 SNHLY, CDR2 FYNNEI. V dropped 9 bases and J dropped 7 bases, with 16 bases sitting between them. The CDR3 has 13 residues. CDR3 sequence: CARSEGGINTIYF. The CDR3 coding sequence is TGTGCCAGGTCAGAGGGAGGTATTAACACCATATATTTT.

The rearrangement uses TRBV2 and TRBJ1-5; 9 positions agree with TRBD1. Germline CDR1 and CDR2: SNHLY and FYNNEI. This CDR3 has 15 residues. V trimming: 3 bases; J trimming: 11 bases; junction bases outside the gene matches: 11. CDR3 bases: TGTGCCAGCAGTGAGGGGACAGGGTACTTAGGGACCCAGCATTTT. It codes for CASSEGTGYLGTQHF.

In regard to this clonotype: A much more abundant neighbour one base away suggests this may be a read error. The CDR3 bases are TGTGCCAGCTCATCCGACCCTCAGGGGGCAGAGGCCCAGTACTTC. It translates to CASSSDPQGAEAQYF. The rearrangement uses TRBV18 and TRBJ2-5, with 8 bases that match TRBD1. This CDR3 region has 15 residues. Germline CDR1 and CDR2: KGHSH and LQKENI.

This clonotype was found many times. This chain links TRBV7-9 with TRBJ1-4; 9 bases match TRBD1. The CDR3 length is 15 residues. CDR1 SEHNR and CDR2 FQNEAQ come from the germline V gene (reference sequence). Trimming at V came to 2 bases and at J to 5 bases, leaving 3 bases not matched to a gene. For the CDR3, the DNA is TGTGCCAGCAGCTTAATTGACAGGGGGAATGAAAAACTGTTTTTT. Its protein product is CASSLIDRGNEKLFF.

V usage is TRBV7-9 and J usage is TRBJ2-7, with D perhaps TRBD1 (6 bases). Judging by the DNA end, TRBJ2-1 fits better; the J call may be wrong. The germline gives CDR1 SEHNR, CDR2 FQNEAQ (reference sequence). The CDR3 contains 13 residues. Here the CDR3 reads CASSPQGRNEQFF. The CDR3 coding sequence is TGTGCCAGCAGCCCCCAGGGGCGGAATGAGCAGTTCTTC.

The chain carries TRBV3-1 and TRBJ2-5, with TRBD2 matching over 7 bases. Trimming took 3 bases from V and 5 from J; bases not matched to a gene: 6. Germline lookup yields CDR1 LGHDT and CDR2 YNNKEL (reference sequence). This CDR3 comprises 14 residues. The CDR3 coding sequence is TGTGCCAGCAGCCACCCGGGAGGAGACGAGACCCAGTACTTC. Residues: CASSHPGGDETQYF.

This clonotype was seen ten or more times. The chain joins TRBV10-3 to TRBJ1-1; the D is unclear. Germline CDR1 ENHRY, CDR2 SYGVKD. The CDR3 loop spans 15 amino acids. Deletions cut 0 bases from V and 3 bases from J, with 11 bases between. Written as DNA, the CDR3 is TGTGCCATCAGTGAGTCGTGGCAGGACGACACTGAAGCTTTCTTT. Its protein product is CAISESWQDDTEAFF.

Notes on this clonotype: An end of the junction differs from the germline gene, which may be a read error. This chain connects TRBV5-1 to TRBJ2-7, with TRBD2 matching 11 bases. The germline gives CDR1 SGHRS, CDR2 YFSETQ. The CDR3 runs 13 residues. CDR3 sequence: CASSSLAGAEQYF. As DNA, the CDR3 is TGTGCCAGCAGCTCACTAGCGGGAGCCGAGCAGTACTTC. The full variable domain, its missing parts supplied by reference TRBV5-1 and TRBJ2-7, is KAGVTQTPRYLIKTRGQQVTLSCSPISGHRSVSWYQQTPGQGLQFLFEYFSETQRNKGNFPGRFSGRQFSNSRSEMNVSTLELGDSALYLCASSSLAGAEQYFGPGTRLTVT.

At least ten counts were recorded for this clonotype. J is TRBJ2-2 and V is TRBV20-1; D gene uncertain. The CDR3 consists of 14 residues. The ends were cut back, 5 bases at V and 7 bases at J, with 17 bases in the middle. In germline, CDR1 is DFQATT, CDR2 SNEGSKA (reference sequence). For the CDR3, the DNA is TGCAGTGCTTCTAGACGTACCCCAGTCGGGGAGCTGTTTTTT. This sequence encodes CSASRRTPVGELFF.

This clonotype was recorded many times. The chain links TRBV10-2 to TRBJ1-5; a possible D gene is TRBD1 (5 bases). Per germline, CDR1 WSHSY and CDR2 SAAADI. V shed 4 bases and J shed 6 bases, with 7 bases lying between them. The CDR3 is made up of 12 amino acids. The CDR3 loop reads CASSVGAQPQHF. The CDR3 DNA reads as TGCGCCAGCAGTGTAGGGGCTCAGCCCCAGCATTTT.

This clonotype appeared many times. The chain couples TRBV2 to TRBJ2-5; maybe TRBD1 (5 bases). Trimming removed 7 bases at V and 2 bases at J, with 14 bases between. The CDR3 loop spans 14 amino acids. Germline V gene lookup returns CDR1 SNHLY and CDR2 FYNNEI. CDR3 sequence (DNA): TGTGCCAGCAAGGGGCGACCACAACAAGAGACCCAGTACTTC. Its translation is CASKGRPQQETQYF.

V usage is TRBV29-1 and J usage is TRBJ2-7; 9 bases map to TRBD2. There are 14 residues in the CDR3. V shed 8 bases, J shed 0 bases, and the junction held 8 bases outside the gene matches. CDR1 is SQVTM and CDR2 is ANQGSEA in the germline V gene. CDR3 region: CSSRRTSASYEQYF. CDR3 DNA sequence: TGCAGCTCCCGACGGACTAGCGCCTCCTACGAGCAGTACTTC.

The gene calls are TRBV19 and TRBJ1-1; D perhaps matches TRBD1 (6 bases). This CDR3 is built from 14 residues. Germline CDR1 is LNHDA and CDR2 is SQIVND (reference sequence). Deletions cut 4 bases from V and 3 bases from J, with 12 bases between. The CDR3 nucleotides are TGTGCCAGTAGTAGGGGGCGCCTTTACACTGAAGCTTTCTTT. It encodes CASSRGRLYTEAFF. Looking up the rest from reference TRBV19 and TRBJ1-1 gives the full variable domain: DGGITQSPKYLFRKEGQNVTLSCEQNLNHDAMYWYRQDPGQGLRLIYYSQIVNDFQKGDIAEGYSVSREKKESFPLTVTSAQKNPTAFYLCASSRGRLYTEAFFGQGTRLTVV.

The chain recombines TRBV2 with TRBJ2-5, with D possibly being TRBD1 or TRBD2 (5 bases each). Deletions cut 5 bases from V and 2 bases from J, with 12 bases between. Germline V gene lookup returns CDR1 SNHLY and CDR2 FYNNEI. There are 14 residues in the CDR3. The CDR3 is CASSSGRPQETQYF. As DNA, the CDR3 is TGTGCCAGCAGTTCGGGACGGCCTCAAGAGACCCAGTACTTC.

The chain employs TRBV20-1 and TRBJ2-7; a weak D match, TRBD1 (5 bases). Germline CDR1 and CDR2: DFQATT and SNEGSKA (reference sequence). Trimming removed 6 bases at V and 6 bases at J, with 9 bases between. The CDR3 length is 10 residues. CDR3 coding DNA: TGCAGTGCCAAAGGGGTCGAGCAGTACTTC. This sequence encodes CSAKGVEQYF.

This clonotype was seen ten or more times. The chain employs TRBV29-1 and TRBJ2-6; D may correspond to TRBD1 or TRBD2 (6 bases each). Germline CDR1 SQVTM, CDR2 ANQGSEA. The CDR3 consists of 17 residues. Trimming cost V 7 bases and J 4 bases, with 23 bases left between them. The CDR3 reads CSAQVGGRSSGANVLTF. CDR3 bases: TGCAGCGCTCAGGTGGGGGGCCGGTCGTCGGGGGCCAACGTCCTGACTTTC.

In this sample, this clonotype turned up many times. The rearrangement joins TRBV7-9 to TRBJ1-1; 7 positions match TRBD1. The V segment lost 5 bases and the J segment 10 bases; nucleotides outside the gene matches: 4. Germline V gives CDR1 SEHNR, CDR2 FQNEAQ (reference sequence). The CDR3 extends over 11 amino acids. The CDR3, as DNA: TGTGCCAGCAGCCTAGGGGGCGTAGCTTTCTTT. Translation gives CASSLGGVAFF.

A remark on this clonotype: The conserved phenylalanine or tryptophan normally closing the CDR3 is absent here, so this likely arose from a read error. This rearrangement joins TRBV7-2 to TRBJ1-1, with D perhaps TRBD1 (5 bases). Trimming removed 4 bases at V and 5 bases at J, with 11 bases between. Germline CDR1 and CDR2: SGHTA and FQGNSA. This CDR3 spans 13 amino acids. The CDR3 region is CASSSGDGTEAFL. The CDR3 nucleotides are TGTGCCAGCAGCTCGGGGGATGGGACTGAAGCTTTCCTT.

With regard to this clonotype: At one of its ends the junction is not consistent with the germline gene, which may arise from a read error. The rearrangement links TRBV7-9 to TRBJ2-2, with D perhaps TRBD2 (5 bases). The germline gives CDR1 SEHNR, CDR2 FQNEAQ (reference sequence). The CDR3 runs 14 residues. The CDR3: CASSLGRWTGELLF. The CDR3 region has the DNA TGTGCCAGCAGCTTAGGCCGTTGGACCGGGGAGCTGCTTTTT.